The present entry profiles one T cell receptor (beta chain) with its context. The antigen remains unidentified. The sample is drawn from a study of regulatory T cells in long-lasting Graves disease. Broader study findings: Under persistent disease, TRBV28, TRBJ1-2 and TRBJ2-5 were used preferentially.

As to time point: newly diagnosed GD, antithyroid drugs for less than 3 months. Following extraction of RNA from PBMCs, that RNA was used to make the TCR library. Unmatched junction bases numbered 21, after V lost 0 bases and J lost 9 bases. The CDR3 consists of 19 residues. Germline CDR1 GTSNPN, CDR2 SVGIG (reference sequence). Investigators prepared the TCR beta libraries by applying iRepertoire HTBI primers and Arm-PCR of CDR3 regions. TCRdb reprocessed the multiplex PCR reads via MiXCR and lists one record per CDR3 protein. The sample records approximately 560,000 distinct CDR3 sequences, 15% to 20% being singletons. These same data were also listed under a study on T cells in Graves' hyperthyroidism and ophthalmopathy. That study adds: TCR CDR3 underwent first-round RT-PCR with the HTBI primer set.

The chain carries TRBV30 and TRBJ2-1; TRBD2 agrees at 9 bases. The source material was peripheral blood mononuclear cells (PBMCs), sampled at new diagnosis, from a patient treated with antithyroid drugs. The source of this sequence is a man between 18 and 35 years old with Graves disease. The CDR3: CAWSVGVQGWREGPLEQFF. The CDR3 nucleotides read TGTGCCTGGAGTGTCGGGGTCCAGGGGTGGCGGGAGGGCCCCCTTGAGCAGTTCTTC.